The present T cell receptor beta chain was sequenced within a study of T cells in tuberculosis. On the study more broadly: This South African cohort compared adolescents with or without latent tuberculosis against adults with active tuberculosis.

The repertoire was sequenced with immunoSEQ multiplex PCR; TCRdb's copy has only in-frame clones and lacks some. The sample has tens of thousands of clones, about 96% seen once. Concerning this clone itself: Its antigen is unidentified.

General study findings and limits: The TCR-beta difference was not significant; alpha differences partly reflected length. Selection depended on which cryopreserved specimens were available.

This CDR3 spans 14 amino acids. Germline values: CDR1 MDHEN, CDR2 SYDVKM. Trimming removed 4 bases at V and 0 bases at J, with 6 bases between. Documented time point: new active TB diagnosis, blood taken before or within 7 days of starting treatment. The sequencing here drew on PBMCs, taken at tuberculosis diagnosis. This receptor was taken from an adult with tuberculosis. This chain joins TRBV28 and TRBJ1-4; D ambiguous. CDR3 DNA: TGTGCCAGCAGTTCCCTTGCAACTAATGAAAAACTGTTTTTT. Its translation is CASSSLATNEKLFF.